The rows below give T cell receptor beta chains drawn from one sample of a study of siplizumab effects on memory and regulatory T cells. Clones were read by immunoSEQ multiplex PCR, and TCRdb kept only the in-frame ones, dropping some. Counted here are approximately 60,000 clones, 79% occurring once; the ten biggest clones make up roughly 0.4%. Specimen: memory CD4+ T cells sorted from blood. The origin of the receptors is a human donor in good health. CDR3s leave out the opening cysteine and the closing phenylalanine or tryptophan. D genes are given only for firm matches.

ASTRGLGPYEQY TRBJ2-7 12 TRBD1 TRBV6-1
ASSRGQGGVDTQY TRBJ2-3 13 TRBD1 TRBV7-3
ASSVVRNTIY TRBJ1-3 10 - TRBV9
ASSSSRVLAGGQEQY TRBJ2-7 15 TRBD2 TRBV11-2
ASSHQAGTGGSQPQH TRBJ1-5 15 TRBD1 TRBV27
ASSLLAGYQETQY TRBJ2-5 13 TRBD2 TRBV7-9
TSSQVFWETSGDLSYNEQF TRBJ2-1 19 - TRBV1
SGTSGGAGELF TRBJ2-2 11 TRBD2 TRBV29-1
ASTGAGRTRLF TRBJ2-2 11 TRBD2 TRBV6-6
ASSSGETQY TRBJ2-5 9 - TRBV7-7
ASSGQSQYEQY TRBJ2-7 11 - TRBV19
ASGRDMRYTEAF TRBJ1-1 12 - TRBV2
ASSFKIRDEQF TRBJ2-1 11 - TRBV7-2
ASSFQNT TRBJ1-2 7 - TRBV11-2
SVGRGNEQF TRBJ2-1 9 - TRBV29-1
ASSLDRGYGYT TRBJ1-2 11 - TRBV11-2
AIREQGMGSGGASDEQF TRBJ2-1 17 TRBD2 TRBV10-3
AWSRQGWSYEQY TRBJ2-7 12 - TRBV30
ASSLQGQPYNEQF TRBJ2-1 13 TRBD1 TRBV5-1
ASSQEGAGITDTQY TRBJ2-3 14 - TRBV14
ASSIGTGGNQPQH TRBJ1-5 13 TRBD1 TRBV27
ASSLAGGNEQF TRBJ2-1 11 - TRBV7-6
ASSFNPIPRPQAGEQY TRBJ2-7 16 - TRBV7-8
SGGVPEAF TRBJ1-1 8 - TRBV29-1
ASSYSNQAVGNTIY TRBJ1-3 14 - TRBV6-5
ATRDTQETQY TRBJ2-5 10 - TRBV5-1
ASSSVGGYT TRBJ1-2 9 - TRBV6-6